This TCR beta chain was obtained from a study of memory CD4+ T cells and cytomegalovirus serostatus. Study-level background: Healthy Belgian adult donors included about nine CMV-positive and more than 20 CMV-negative people.

The sort gate was single viable CD3+CD4+CD8-CD45RO+ cells for memory CD4+ T cells. CD4+ T cells were isolated by positive magnetic selection. The data were produced by immunoSEQ multiplex PCR, yet TCRdb's version contains in-frame clones alone and is incomplete. The sample shows approximately 50,000 clones, roughly 78% of them seen only once. Notes on this clone: Its target is not known. Different DNA sequences within this sample yield the same CDR3.

Points from the study as a whole: A US-trained random forest predicted CMV serostatus with median AUC roughly 0.91.

The receptor was isolated from an adult in good health and CMV-seronegative. The sequenced material came from memory CD4+ T cells from blood.

CDR3 coding DNA: TGTGCCAGCAGTTTGGGGGGGATTAATGAAAAACTGTTTTTT. Translated, it gives CASSLGGINEKLFF. The chain links TRBV28 to TRBJ1-4; tentative D call: TRBD1 (5 bases). V was trimmed by 3 bases and J by 4 bases, leaving 9 bases between them. The germline CDR1 and CDR2 sequences are MDHEN and SYDVKM. The CDR3 covers 14 residues.